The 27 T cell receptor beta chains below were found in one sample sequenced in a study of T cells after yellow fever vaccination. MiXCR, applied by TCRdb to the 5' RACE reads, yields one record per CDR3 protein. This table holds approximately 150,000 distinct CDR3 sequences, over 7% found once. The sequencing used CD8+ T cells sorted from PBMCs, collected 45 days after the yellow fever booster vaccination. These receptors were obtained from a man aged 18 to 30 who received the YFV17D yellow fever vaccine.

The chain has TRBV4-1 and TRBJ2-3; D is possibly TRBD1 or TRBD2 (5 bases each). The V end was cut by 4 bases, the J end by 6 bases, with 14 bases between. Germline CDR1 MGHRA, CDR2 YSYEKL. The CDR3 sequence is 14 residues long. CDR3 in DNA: TGCGCCAGCAGCCCAGGGACCCTTGGCGATACGCAGTATTTT. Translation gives CASSPGTLGDTQYF.

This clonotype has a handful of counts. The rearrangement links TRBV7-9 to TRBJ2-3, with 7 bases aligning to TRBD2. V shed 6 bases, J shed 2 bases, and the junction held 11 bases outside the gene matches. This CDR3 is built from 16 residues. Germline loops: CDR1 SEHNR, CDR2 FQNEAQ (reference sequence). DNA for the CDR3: TGTGCCAGCAGGGGAGGGGTTAGCGGTTACACAGATACGCAGTATTTT. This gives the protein CASRGGVSGYTDTQYF.

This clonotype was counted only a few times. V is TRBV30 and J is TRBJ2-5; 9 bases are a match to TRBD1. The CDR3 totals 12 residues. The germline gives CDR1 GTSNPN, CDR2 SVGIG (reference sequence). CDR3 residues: CAWGQGGETQYF. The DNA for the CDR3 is TGTGCGTGGGGACAGGGCGGAGAGACCCAGTACTTC.

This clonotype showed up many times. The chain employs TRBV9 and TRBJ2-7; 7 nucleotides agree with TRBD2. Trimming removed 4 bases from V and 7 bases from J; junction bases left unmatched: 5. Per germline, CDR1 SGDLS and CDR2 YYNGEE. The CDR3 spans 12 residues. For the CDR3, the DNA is TGTGCCAGCAGCCTCGGGGGGAGGGAGCAGTACTTC. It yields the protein CASSLGGREQYF.

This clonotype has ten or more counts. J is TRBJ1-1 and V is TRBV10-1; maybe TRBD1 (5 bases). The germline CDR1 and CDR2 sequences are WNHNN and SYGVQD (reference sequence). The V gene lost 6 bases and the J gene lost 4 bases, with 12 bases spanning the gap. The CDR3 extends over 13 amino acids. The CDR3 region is CASSRALGTEAFF. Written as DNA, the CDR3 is TGCGCCAGCAGCAGGGCCTTGGGCACTGAAGCTTTCTTT.

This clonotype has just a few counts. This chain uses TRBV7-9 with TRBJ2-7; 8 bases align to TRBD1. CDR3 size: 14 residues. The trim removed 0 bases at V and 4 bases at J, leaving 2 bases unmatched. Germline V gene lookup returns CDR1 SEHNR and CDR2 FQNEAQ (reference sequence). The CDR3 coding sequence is TGTGCCAGCAGCTTAGCAGGACAGGGTTACGAGCAGTACGTC. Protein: CASSLAGQGYEQYV.

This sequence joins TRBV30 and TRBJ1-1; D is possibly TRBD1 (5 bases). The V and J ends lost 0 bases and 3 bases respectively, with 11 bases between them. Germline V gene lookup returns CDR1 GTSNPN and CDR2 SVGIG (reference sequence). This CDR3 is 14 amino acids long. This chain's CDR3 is CAWSVLPGYTEAFF. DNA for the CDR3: TGTGCCTGGAGTGTACTTCCAGGGTACACTGAAGCTTTCTTT.

DNA of the CDR3: TGTGCCAGCAGTAGGGCAAGCCTTAGCAATCAGCCCCAGCATTTT. Translation: CASSRASLSNQPQHF. The V and J genes are TRBV27 and TRBJ1-5; no reliable D call. Per germline, CDR1 MNHEY and CDR2 SMNVEV (reference sequence). The CDR3 spans 15 residues. Trimming took 5 bases from V and 0 from J, leaving 11 bases between them.

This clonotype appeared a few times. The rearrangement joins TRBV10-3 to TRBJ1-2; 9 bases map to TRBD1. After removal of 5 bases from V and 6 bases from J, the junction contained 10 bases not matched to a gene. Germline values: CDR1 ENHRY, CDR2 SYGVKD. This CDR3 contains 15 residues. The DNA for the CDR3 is TGTGCCATCAGTAAGTTAACAGGGGGCGAAGATGGCTACACCTTC. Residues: CAISKLTGGEDGYTF.

Here the CDR3 reads CASSLIFLAGGGQTQYF. CDR3 nucleotides: TGTGCCAGCAGTTTAATCTTTCTGGCGGGGGGGGGCCAGACCCAGTACTTC. V is TRBV27 and J is TRBJ2-5; 9 bases are a match to TRBD2. V dropped 2 bases and J dropped 6; count of bases not matched to a gene: 13. Germline CDR1 is MNHEY and CDR2 is SMNVEV (reference sequence). The CDR3 totals 17 residues.

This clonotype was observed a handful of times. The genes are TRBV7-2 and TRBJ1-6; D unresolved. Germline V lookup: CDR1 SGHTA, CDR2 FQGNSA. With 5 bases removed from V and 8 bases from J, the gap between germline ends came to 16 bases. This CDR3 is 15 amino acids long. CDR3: CASSLNSPGDSPLHF. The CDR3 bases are TGTGCCAGCAGCCTTAACAGCCCCGGAGATTCACCCCTCCACTTT.

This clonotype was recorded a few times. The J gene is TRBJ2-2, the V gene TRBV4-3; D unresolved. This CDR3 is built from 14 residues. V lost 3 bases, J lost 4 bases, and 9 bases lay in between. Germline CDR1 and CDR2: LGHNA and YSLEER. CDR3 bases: TGCGCCAGCAGCCATCCCACGACCACCGGGGAGCTGTTTTTT. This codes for CASSHPTTTGELFF.

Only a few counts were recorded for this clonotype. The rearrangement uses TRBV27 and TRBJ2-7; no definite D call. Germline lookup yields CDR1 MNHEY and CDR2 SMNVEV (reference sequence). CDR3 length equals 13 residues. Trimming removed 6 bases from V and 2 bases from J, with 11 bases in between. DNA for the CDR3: TGTGCCAGCAGCCACGGCAGTACCTACGAGCAGTACTTC. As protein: CASSHGSTYEQYF.

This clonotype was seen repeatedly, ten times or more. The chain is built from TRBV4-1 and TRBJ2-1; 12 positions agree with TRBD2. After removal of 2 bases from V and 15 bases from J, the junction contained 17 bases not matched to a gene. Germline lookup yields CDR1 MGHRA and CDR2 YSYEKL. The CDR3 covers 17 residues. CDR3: CASSQIAGTSGLVHPFF. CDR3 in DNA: TGCGCCAGCAGCCAAATAGCGGGGACTAGCGGGCTCGTACATCCGTTCTTC.

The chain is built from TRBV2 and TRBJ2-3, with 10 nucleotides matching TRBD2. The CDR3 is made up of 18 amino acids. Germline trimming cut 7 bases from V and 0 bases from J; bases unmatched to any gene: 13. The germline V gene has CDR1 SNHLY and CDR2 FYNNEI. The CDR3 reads CASTYGPSGGPSTDTQYF. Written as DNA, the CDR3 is TGTGCCAGCACCTACGGGCCTAGCGGGGGCCCTAGCACAGATACGCAGTATTTT.

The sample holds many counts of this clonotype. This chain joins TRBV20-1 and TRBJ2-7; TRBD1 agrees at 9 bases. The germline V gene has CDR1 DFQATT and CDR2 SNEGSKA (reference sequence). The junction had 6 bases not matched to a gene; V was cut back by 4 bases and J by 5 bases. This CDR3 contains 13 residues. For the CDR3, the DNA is TGCAGTGCTATTGGGGACAGGGATGACGAGCAGTACGTC. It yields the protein CSAIGDRDDEQYV.

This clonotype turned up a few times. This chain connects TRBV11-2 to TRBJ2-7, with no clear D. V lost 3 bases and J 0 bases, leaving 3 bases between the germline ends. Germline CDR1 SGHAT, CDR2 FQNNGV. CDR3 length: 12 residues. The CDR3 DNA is TGTGCCAGCAGCTTCTCCTCCTACGAGCAGTACTTC. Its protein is CASSFSSYEQYF.

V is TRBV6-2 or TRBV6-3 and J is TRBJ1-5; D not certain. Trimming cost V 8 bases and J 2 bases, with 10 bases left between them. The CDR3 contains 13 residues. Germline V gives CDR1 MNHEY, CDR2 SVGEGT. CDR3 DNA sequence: TGTGCCAGCCTTGGCGGCCGCAATCAGCCCCAGCATTTT. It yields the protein CASLGGRNQPQHF.

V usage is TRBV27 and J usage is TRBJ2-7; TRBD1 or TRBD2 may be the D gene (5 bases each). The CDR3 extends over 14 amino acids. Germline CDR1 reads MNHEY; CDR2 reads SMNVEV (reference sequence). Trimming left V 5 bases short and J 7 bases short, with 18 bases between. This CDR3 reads CASSPRTGRVEQYF. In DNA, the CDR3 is TGTGCCAGCAGTCCCCGGACGGGGCGGGTGGAGCAGTACTTC.

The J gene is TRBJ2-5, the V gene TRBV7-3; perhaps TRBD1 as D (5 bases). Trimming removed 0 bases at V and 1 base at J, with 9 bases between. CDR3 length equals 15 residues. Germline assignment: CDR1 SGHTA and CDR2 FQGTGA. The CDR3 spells CASSLTRAAQETQYF. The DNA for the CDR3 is TGTGCCAGCAGCTTAACCAGGGCGGCCCAAGAGACCCAGTACTTC. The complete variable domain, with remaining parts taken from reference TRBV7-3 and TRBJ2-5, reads GAGVSQTPSNKVTEKGKYVELRCDPISGHTALYWYRQSLGQGPEFLIYFQGTGAADDSGLPNDRFFAVRPEGSVSTLKIQRTERGDSAVYLCASSLTRAAQETQYFGPGTRLLVL.

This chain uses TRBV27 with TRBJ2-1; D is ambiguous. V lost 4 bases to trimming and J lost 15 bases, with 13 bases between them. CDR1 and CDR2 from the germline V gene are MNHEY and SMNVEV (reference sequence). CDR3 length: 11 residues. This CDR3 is CASSWSVTRFF. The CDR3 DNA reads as TGTGCCAGCAGTTGGTCGGTAACGAGGTTCTTC.

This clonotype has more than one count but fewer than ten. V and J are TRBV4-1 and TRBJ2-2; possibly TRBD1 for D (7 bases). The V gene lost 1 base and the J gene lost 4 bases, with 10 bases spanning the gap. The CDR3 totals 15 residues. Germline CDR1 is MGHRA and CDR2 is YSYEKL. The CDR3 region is CASSQGQGGTGELFF. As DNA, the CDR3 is TGCGCCAGCAGCCAAGGACAGGGAGGCACCGGGGAGCTGTTTTTT.

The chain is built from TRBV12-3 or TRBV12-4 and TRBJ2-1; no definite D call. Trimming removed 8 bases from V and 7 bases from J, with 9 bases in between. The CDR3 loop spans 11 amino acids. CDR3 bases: TGTGCCAGCCTAACCATGAATGAGCAGTTCTTC. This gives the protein CASLTMNEQFF.

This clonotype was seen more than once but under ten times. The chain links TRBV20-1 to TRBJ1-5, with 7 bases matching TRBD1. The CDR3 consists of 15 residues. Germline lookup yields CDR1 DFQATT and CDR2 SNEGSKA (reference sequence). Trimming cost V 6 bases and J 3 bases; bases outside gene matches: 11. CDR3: CSANHRDSLNQPQHF. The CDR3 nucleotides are TGCAGTGCCAATCATCGGGACAGCCTCAATCAGCCCCAGCATTTT.

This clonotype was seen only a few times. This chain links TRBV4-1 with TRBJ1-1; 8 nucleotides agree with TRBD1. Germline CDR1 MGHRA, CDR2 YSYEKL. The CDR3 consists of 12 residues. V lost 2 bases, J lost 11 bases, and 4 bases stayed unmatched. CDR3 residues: CASSQPGQEAFF. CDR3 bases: TGCGCCAGCAGCCAACCGGGACAGGAGGCTTTCTTT.

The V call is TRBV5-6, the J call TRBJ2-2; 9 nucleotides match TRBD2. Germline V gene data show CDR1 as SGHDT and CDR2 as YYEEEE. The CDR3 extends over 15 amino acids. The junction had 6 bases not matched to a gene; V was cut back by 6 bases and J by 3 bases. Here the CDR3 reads CASTGLAVYTGELFF. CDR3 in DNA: TGTGCCAGCACGGGACTAGCAGTATACACCGGGGAGCTGTTTTTT.

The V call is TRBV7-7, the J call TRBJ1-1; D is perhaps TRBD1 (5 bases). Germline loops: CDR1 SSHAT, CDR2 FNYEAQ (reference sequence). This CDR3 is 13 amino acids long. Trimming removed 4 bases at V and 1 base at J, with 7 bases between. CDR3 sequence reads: CASSSGQNTEAFF. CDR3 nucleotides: TGTGCCAGCAGCTCAGGACAGAACACTGAAGCTTTCTTT.